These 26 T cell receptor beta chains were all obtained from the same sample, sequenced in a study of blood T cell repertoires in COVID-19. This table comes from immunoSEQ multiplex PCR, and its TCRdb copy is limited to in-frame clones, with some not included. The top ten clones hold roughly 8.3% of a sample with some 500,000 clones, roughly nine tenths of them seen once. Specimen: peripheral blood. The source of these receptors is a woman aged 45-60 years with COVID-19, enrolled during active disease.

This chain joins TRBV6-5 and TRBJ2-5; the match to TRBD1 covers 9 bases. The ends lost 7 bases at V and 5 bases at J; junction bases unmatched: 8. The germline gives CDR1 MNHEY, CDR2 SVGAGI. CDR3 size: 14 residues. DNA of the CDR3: TGTGCCAGCAAGGGACAGGGTTGGAGGGAGACCCAGTACTTC. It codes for CASKGQGWRETQYF.

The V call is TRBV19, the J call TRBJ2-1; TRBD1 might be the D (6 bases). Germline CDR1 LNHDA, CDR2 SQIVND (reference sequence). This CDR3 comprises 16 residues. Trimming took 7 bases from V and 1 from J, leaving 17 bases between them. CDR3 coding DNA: TGTGCCAGTACCTCTAACAGGGTTGGGTCCTACAATGAGCAGTTCTTC. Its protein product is CASTSNRVGSYNEQFF.

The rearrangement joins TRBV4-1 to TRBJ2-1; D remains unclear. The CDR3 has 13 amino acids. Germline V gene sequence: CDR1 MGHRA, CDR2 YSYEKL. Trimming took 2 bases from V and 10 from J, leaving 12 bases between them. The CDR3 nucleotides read TGCGCCAGCAGCCAACCTGCCTTCGGGGAGCAGTTCTTC. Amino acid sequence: CASSQPAFGEQFF.

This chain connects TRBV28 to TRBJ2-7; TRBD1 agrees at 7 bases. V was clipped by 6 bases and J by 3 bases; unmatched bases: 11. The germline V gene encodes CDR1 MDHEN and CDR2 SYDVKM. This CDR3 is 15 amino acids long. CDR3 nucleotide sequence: TGTGCCAGCAGCCTACCGGGACAGCTAATCTACGAGCAGTACTTC. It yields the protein CASSLPGQLIYEQYF.

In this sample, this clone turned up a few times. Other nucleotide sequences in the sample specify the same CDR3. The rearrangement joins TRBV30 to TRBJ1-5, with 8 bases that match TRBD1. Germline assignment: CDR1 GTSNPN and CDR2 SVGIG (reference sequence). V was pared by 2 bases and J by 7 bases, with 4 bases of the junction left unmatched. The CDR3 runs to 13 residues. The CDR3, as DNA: TGTGCCTGGAGTCCGGACAGGGAACAGCCCCAGCATTTT. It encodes CAWSPDREQPQHF.

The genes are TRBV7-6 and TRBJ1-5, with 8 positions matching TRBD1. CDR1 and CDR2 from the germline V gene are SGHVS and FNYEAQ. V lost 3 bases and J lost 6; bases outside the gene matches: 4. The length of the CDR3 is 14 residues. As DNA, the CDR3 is TGTGCCAGCAGCTTTGGACAGGGCGGTCAGCCCCAGCATTTT. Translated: CASSFGQGGQPQHF. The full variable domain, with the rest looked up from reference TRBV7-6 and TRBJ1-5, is GAGVSQSPRYKVTKRGQDVALRCDPISGHVSLYWYRQALGQGPEFLTYFNYEAQQDKSGLPNDRFSAERPEGSISTLTIQRTEQRDSAMYRCASSFGQGGQPQHFGDGTRLSIL.

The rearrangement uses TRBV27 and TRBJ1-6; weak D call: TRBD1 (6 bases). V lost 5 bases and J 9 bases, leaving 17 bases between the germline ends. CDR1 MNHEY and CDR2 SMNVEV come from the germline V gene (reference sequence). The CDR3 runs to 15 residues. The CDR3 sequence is CASSPGTFLGSPLHF. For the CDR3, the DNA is TGTGCCAGCAGTCCAGGGACATTCCTCGGTTCACCCCTCCACTTT.

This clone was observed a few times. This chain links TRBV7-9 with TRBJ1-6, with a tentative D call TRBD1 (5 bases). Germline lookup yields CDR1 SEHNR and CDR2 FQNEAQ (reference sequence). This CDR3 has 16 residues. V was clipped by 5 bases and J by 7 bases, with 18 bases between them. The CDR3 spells CASSLPSGASNSPLHF. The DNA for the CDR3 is TGTGCCAGCAGCCTCCCGAGCGGGGCGAGCAATTCACCCCTCCACTTT.

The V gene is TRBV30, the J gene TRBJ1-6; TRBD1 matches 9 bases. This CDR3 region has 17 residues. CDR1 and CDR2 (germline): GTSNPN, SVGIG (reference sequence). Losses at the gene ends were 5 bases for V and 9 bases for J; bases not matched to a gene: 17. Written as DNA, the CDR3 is TGTGCCTGGTGCCGTACCACGTCGGACAGGGGAAGTTCACCCCTCCACTTT. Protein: CAWCRTTSDRGSSPLHF.

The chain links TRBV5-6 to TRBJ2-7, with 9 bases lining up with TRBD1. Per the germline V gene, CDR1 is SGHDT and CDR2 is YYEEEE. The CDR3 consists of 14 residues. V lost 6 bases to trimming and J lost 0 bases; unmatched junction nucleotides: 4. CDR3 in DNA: TGTGCCAGCACCCGACAGGGGGACTCCTACGAGCAGTACTTC. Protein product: CASTRQGDSYEQYF. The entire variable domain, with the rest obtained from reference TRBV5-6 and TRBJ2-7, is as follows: DAGVTQSPTHLIKTRGQQVTLRCSPKSGHDTVSWYQQALGQGPQFIFQYYEEEERQRGNFPDRFSGHQFPNYSSELNVNALLLGDSALYLCASTRQGDSYEQYFGPGTRLTVT.

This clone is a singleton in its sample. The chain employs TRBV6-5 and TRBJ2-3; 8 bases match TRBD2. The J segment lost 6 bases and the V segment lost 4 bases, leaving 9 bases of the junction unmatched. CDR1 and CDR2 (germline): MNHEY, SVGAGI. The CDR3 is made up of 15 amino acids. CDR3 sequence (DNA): TGTGCCAGCAGTTCTCGATGGACTAGCAGCGATACGCAGTATTTT. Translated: CASSSRWTSSDTQYF.

CDR3 nucleotide sequence: TGTGCCAGCACCACTCGAGGGCCGATGGGCACCTACGAGCAGTACTTC. This translates into CASTTRGPMGTYEQYF. This rearrangement joins TRBV5-5 to TRBJ2-7, with a weak D call TRBD2 (5 bases). Germline-derived CDR1 and CDR2 are SGHKS and YYEKEE (reference sequence). Trimming removed 6 bases at V and 2 bases at J, with 21 bases between. The CDR3 has 16 amino acids.

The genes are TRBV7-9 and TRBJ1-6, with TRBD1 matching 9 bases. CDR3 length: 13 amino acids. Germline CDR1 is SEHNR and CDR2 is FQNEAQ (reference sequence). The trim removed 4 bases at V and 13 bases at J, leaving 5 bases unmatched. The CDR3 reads CASSWTGVGPLHF. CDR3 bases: TGTGCCAGCAGCTGGACAGGGGTAGGCCCCCTCCACTTT.

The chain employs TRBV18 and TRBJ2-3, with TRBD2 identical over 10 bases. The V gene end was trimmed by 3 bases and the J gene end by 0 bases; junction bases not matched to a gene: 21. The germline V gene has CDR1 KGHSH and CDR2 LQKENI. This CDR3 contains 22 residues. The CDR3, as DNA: TGTGCCAGCTCACCGGCCGACTGGAGCGGGGGGGTCCTTACCACTAGCACAGATACGCAGTATTTT. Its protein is CASSPADWSGGVLTTSTDTQYF.

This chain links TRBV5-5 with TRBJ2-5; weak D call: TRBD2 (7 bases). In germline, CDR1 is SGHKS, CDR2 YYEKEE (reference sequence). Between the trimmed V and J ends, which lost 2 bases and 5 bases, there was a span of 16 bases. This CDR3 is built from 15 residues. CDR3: CASSFSGGQGETQYF. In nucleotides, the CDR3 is TGTGCCAGCAGCTTTTCCGGGGGGCAGGGGGAGACCCAGTACTTC.

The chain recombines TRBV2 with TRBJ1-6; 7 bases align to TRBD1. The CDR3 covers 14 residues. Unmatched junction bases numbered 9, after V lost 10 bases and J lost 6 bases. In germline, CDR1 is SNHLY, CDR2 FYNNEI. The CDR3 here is CATEGGLGNSPLHF. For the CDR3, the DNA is TGTGCCACCGAAGGGGGCCTCGGTAATTCACCCCTCCACTTT.

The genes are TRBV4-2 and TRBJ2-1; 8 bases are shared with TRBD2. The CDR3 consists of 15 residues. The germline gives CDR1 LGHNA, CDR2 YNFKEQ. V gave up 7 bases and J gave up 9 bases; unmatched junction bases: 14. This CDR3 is CASNPETSVGAEQFF. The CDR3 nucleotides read TGTGCCAGCAACCCAGAGACTAGCGTTGGTGCTGAGCAGTTCTTC.

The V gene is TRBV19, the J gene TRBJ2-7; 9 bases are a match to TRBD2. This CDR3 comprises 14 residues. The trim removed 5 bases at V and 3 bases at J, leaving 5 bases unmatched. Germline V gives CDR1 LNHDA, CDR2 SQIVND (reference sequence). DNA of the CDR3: TGTGCCAGTAGTTCGGGACTAGCTGGCTACGAGCAGTACTTC. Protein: CASSSGLAGYEQYF.

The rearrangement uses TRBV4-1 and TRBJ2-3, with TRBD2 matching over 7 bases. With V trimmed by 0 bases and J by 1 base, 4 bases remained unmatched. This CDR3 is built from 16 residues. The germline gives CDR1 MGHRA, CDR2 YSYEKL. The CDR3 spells CASSQDLSGGTDTQYF. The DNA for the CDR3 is TGCGCCAGCAGCCAAGATTTGAGCGGGGGCACAGATACGCAGTATTTT.

The CDR3 loop reads CASSVGLAGPDTQYF. CDR3 nucleotides: TGTGCCAGCAGCGTAGGGCTAGCGGGGCCAGATACGCAGTATTTT. The V and J genes are TRBV9 and TRBJ2-3; 9 bases match TRBD2. This CDR3 has 15 residues. Losses at the gene ends were 0 bases for V and 4 bases for J; bases not matched to a gene: 3. The V gene's germline CDR1 is SGDLS and CDR2 YYNGEE.

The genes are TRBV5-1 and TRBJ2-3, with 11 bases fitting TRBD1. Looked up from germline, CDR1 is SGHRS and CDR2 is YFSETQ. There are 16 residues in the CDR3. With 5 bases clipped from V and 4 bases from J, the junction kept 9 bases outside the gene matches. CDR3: CASRPTGTGGSDTQYF. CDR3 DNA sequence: TGCGCCAGCAGACCCACCGGGACAGGGGGTTCAGATACGCAGTATTTT.

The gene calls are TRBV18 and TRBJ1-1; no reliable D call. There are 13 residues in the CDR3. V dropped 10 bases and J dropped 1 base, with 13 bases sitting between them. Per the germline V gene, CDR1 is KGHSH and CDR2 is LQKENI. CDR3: CATLSQPNTEAFF. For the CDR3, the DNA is TGTGCCACCTTATCACAGCCGAACACTGAAGCTTTCTTT.

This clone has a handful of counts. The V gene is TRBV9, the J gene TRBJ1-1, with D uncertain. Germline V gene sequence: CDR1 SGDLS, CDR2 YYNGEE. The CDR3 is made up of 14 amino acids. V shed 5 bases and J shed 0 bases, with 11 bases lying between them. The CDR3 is CASRDLGMNTEAFF. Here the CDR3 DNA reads TGTGCCAGCAGGGATCTGGGCATGAACACTGAAGCTTTCTTT.

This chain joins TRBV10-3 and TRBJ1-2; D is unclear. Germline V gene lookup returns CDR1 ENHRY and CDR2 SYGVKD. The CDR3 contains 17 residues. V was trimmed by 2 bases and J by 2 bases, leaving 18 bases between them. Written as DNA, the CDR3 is TGTGCCATCAGTGAGGGGCAGAGTACCGCTACGAACTATGGCTACACCTTC. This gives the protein CAISEGQSTATNYGYTF.

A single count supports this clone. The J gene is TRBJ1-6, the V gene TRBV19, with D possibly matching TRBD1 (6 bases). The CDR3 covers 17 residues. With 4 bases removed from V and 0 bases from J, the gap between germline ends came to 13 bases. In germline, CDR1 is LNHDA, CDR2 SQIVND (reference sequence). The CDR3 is CASSTRQASSYNSPLHF. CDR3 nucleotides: TGTGCCAGTAGTACCCGACAGGCCAGCTCCTATAATTCACCCCTCCACTTT.

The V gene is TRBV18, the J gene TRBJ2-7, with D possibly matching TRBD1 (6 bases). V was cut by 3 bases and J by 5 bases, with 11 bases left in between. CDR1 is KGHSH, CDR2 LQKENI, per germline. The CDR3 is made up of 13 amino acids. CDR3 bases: TGTGCCAGCTCACCGGGACACCTGGACGAGCAGTACTTC. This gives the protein CASSPGHLDEQYF. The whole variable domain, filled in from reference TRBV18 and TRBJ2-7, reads NAGVMQNPRHLVRRRGQEARLRCSPMKGHSHVYWYRQLPEEGLKFMVYLQKENIIDESGMPKERFSAEFPKEGPSILRIQQVVRGDSAAYFCASSPGHLDEQYFGPGTRLTVT.